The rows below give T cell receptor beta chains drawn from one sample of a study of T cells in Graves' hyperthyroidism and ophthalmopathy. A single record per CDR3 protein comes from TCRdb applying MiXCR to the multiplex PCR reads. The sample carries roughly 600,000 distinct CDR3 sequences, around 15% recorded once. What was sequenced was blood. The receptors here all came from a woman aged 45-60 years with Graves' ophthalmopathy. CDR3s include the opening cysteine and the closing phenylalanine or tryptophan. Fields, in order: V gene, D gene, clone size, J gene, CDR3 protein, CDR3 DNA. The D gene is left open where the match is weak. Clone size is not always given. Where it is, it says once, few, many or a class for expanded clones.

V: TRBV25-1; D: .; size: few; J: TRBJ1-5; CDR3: CASSEFGGLGDQPQHF; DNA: TGTGCCAGCAGTGAATTTGGGGGTTTGGGCGATCAGCCCCAGCATTTT
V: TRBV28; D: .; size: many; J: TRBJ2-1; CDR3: CASSPPRGREFYNEQFF; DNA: TGTGCCAGCAGTCCCCCAAGGGGGCGGGAGTTTTACAATGAGCAGTTCTTC
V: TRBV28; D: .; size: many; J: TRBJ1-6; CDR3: CASSLRNSPLHF; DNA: TGTGCCAGCAGTTTGAGGAATTCACCCCTCCACTTT
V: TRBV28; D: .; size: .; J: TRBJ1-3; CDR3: CASNKMGLTAGNTIYF; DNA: TGTGCCAGCAACAAAATGGGCCTCACGGCCGGAAACACCATATATTTT
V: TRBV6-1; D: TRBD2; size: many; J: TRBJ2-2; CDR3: CASSSLAGASTGELFF; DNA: TGTGCCAGCAGCAGCCTAGCGGGAGCGTCGACCGGGGAGCTGTTTTTT
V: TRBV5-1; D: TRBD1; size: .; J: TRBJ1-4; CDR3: CASSLRGQGGEKLFF; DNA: TGCGCCAGCAGCTTGCGGGGACAGGGAGGTGAAAAACTGTTTTTT
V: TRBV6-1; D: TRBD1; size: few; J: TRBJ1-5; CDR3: CASRDRVRPLGNQPQHF; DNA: TGTGCCAGCAGAGACAGGGTCCGACCTCTGGGCAATCAGCCCCAGCATTTT
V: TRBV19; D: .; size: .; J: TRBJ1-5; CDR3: CASSIPDGFSNQPQHF; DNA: TGTGCCAGTAGTATCCCGGACGGGTTCAGCAATCAGCCCCAGCATTTT
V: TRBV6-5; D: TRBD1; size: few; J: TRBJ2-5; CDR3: CASSYSAGQGAVLETQYF; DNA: TGTGCCAGCAGTTACTCAGCGGGACAGGGGGCTGTTTTGGAGACCCAGTACTTC
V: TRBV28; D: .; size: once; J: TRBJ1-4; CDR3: CASSLPIRQRGTSREKLFF; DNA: TGTGCCAGCAGTTTACCGATCAGACAGAGGGGAACCTCTAGGGAAAAACTGTTTTTT
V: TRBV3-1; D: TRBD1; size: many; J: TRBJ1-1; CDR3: CASSQGEGAVNTEAFF; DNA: TGTGCCAGCAGCCAAGGGGAGGGGGCCGTGAACACTGAAGCTTTCTTT
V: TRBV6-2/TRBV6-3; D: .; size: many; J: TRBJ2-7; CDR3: CASRSASYEQYF; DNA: TGTGCCAGCAGATCGGCTTCCTACGAGCAGTACTTC
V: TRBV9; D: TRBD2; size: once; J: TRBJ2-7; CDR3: CASSARDYTSHEQYF; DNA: TGTGCCAGCAGCGCCCGGGACTACACGTCCCACGAGCAGTACTTC
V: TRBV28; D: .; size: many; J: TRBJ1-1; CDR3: CASSLAATEAFF; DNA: TGTGCCAGCAGTTTAGCGGCCACTGAAGCTTTCTTT
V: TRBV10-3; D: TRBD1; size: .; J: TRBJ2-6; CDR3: CAISDLTGSGANVLTF; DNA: TGTGCCATCAGTGACCTGACAGGGTCTGGGGCCAACGTCCTGACTTTC
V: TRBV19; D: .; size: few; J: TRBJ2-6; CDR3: CASSALRGSGANVLTF; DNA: TGTGCCAGTAGTGCGCTCAGGGGTAGTGGGGCCAACGTCCTGACTTTC
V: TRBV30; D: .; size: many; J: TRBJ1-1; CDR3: CAWSVGQMNTEAFF; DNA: TGTGCCTGGAGTGTAGGGCAGATGAACACTGAAGCTTTCTTT
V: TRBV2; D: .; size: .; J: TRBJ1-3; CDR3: CASSETGFGNTIYF; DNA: TGTGCCAGCAGTGAAACTGGGTTTGGAAACACCATATATTTT
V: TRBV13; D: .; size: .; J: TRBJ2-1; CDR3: CASSLNRAAYNEQFF; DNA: TGTGCCAGCAGCTTGAACAGGGCCGCCTACAATGAGCAGTTCTTC
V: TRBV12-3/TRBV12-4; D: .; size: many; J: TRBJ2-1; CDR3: CASRSGDYNEQFF; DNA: TGTGCCAGCAGGTCAGGGGATTACAATGAGCAGTTCTTC
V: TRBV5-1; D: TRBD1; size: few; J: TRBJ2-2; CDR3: CASSTRQGLAGELFF; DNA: TGCGCCAGCAGCACCCGACAGGGGTTGGCCGGGGAGCTGTTTTTT
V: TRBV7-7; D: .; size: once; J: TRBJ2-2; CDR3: CASSAQITGELFF; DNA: TGTGCTAGCAGCGCACAGATTACCGGGGAGCTGTTTTTT
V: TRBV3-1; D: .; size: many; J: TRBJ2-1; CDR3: CASSQEGWGIDGRNEQFF; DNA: TGTGCCAGCAGCCAAGAGGGGTGGGGGATAGACGGACGCAATGAGCAGTTCTTC
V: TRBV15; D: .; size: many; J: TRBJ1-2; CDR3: CATSRDLGPGGYGYTF; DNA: TGTGCCACCAGCAGAGATCTGGGCCCGGGGGGCTATGGCTACACCTTC
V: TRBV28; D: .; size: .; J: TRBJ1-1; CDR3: CASGLPEPNTEAFF; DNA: TGTGCCAGCGGATTACCGGAACCAAACACTGAAGCTTTCTTT
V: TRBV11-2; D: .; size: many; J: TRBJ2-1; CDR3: CASSLVGSGVSYEQFF; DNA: TGTGCCAGCAGCTTAGTTGGGTCGGGAGTAAGCTATGAGCAGTTCTTC
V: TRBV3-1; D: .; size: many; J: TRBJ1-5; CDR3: CASSQSSNQPQHF; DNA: TGTGCCAGCAGCCAAAGCAGCAATCAGCCCCAGCATTTT
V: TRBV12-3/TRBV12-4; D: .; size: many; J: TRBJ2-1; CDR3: CASSLASSYNEQFF; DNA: TGTGCCAGCAGCTTAGCTAGCTCCTACAATGAGCAGTTCTTC
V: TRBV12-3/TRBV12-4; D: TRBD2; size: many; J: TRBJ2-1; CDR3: CASSSFGRAVNEQFF; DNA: TGTGCCAGCAGTTCGTTCGGGAGGGCAGTCAATGAGCAGTTCTTC
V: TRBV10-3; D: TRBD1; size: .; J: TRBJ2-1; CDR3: CAISETGTAHNEQFF; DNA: TGTGCCATCAGTGAGACCGGGACAGCGCACAATGAGCAGTTCTTC
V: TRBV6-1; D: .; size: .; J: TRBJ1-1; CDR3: CASSDRFTEAFF; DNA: TGTGCCAGCAGTGATCGGTTCACTGAAGCTTTCTTT
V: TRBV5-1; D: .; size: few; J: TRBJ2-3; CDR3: CASSLDTVPINTDTQYF; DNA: TGCGCCAGCAGCTTGGACACCGTCCCAATTAACACAGATACGCAGTATTTT
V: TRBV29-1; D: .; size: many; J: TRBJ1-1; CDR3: CSVLQGSNTEAFF; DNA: TGCAGCGTATTACAGGGCTCAAACACTGAAGCTTTCTTT
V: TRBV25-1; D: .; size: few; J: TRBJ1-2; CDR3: CASSERRNYGYTF; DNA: TGTGCCAGCAGTGAACGTCGCAACTATGGCTACACCTTC
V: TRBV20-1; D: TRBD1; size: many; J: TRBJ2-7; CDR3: CSASTGTGPTGQYF; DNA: TGCAGTGCTAGCACCGGGACAGGTCCTACAGGGCAGTACTTC
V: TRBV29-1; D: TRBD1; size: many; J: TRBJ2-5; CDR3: CSSLGQVWQETQYF; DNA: TGCAGCTCATTAGGACAGGTGTGGCAAGAGACCCAGTACTTC
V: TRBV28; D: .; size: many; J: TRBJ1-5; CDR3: CASRKAGGNRDQPQHF; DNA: TGTGCCAGCAGAAAAGCCGGGGGGAATCGGGATCAGCCCCAGCATTTT
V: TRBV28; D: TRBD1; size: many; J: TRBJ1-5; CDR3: CASSFGTGVQPQHF; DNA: TGTGCCAGCAGTTTTGGGACAGGGGTCCAGCCCCAGCATTTT
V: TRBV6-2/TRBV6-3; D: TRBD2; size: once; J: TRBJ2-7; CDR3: CASSYSGGGGYEQYF; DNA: TGTGCCAGCAGTTACAGTGGGGGGGGGGGCTACGAGCAGTACTTC
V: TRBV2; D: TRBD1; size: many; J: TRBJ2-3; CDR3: CASSRQGATDTQYF; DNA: TGTGCCAGCAGCCGACAGGGGGCAACAGATACGCAGTATTTT
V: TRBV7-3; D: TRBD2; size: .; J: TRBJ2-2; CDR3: CASSLMAGGISGELFF; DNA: TGTGCCAGCAGCTTAATGGCGGGAGGGATATCCGGGGAGCTGTTTTTT
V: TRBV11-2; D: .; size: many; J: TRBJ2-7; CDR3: CASSPRVVADEQYF; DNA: TGTGCCAGCAGCCCACGTGTGGTAGCTGACGAGCAGTACTTC
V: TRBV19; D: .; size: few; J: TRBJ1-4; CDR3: CASSPRTVATNEKLFF; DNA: TGTGCCAGTAGTCCTCGGACGGTTGCAACTAATGAAAAACTGTTTTTT
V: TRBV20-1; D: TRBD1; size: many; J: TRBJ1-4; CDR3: CSAIFGTGTEKLFF; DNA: TGCAGTGCTATTTTTGGGACAGGGACCGAAAAACTGTTTTTT
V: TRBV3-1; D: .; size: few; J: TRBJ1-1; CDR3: CASSQDPYATTTEAFF; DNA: TGTGCCAGCAGCCAAGATCCCTATGCCACCACCACTGAAGCTTTCTTT
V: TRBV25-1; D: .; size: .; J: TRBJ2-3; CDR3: CASSAMLTAITDTQYF; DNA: TGTGCCAGCAGTGCTATGCTGACAGCCATCACAGATACGCAGTATTTT
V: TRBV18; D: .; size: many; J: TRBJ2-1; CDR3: CASSPGRDEQFF; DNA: TGTGCCAGCTCACCGGGGCGAGATGAGCAGTTCTTC
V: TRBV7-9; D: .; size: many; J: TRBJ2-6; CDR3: CASSSNSGANVLTF; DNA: TGTGCCAGCAGCTCCAACTCTGGGGCCAACGTCCTGACTTTC